This T cell receptor (beta chain) was observed in a study of Tregs in tolerant kidney transplant recipients. Study-level results: Tregs expanded with activated donor B cells seemed most donor-specific.

The protocol was immunoSEQ multiplex PCR, while the TCRdb copy is restricted to in-frame clones and leaves out a portion. The data show about 120,000 clones, roughly nine tenths seen once. Turning to this clone: Its specificity is unknown.

The germline gives CDR1 SGDLS, CDR2 YYNGEE. The V and J ends lost 4 bases and 2 bases respectively, with 17 bases between them. CDR3 length: 16 amino acids. The sample consisted of CD4+ T cells from blood. This receptor was identified in a human donor in good health. V and J are TRBV9 and TRBJ2-3; D is ambiguous. This CDR3 is CASSPRRAPPTDTQYF. The CDR3 DNA reads TGTGCCAGCAGCCCTCGAAGGGCCCCTCCCACAGATACGCAGTATTTT.